These 3 T cell receptor beta chains originate from one sample sequenced in a study of early T cells in non-severe SARS-CoV-2 infection (dated by TCRdb to 2020 to 2023). The library came from 5' RACE. The data were produced on a NextSeq 500. In TCRdb, the public reads were trimmed at Q25 with fastp and aligned with MiXCR, with productive beta chains retained. CDR3 protein duplicates are merged, each entry listing the most common genes and DNA. In all, the sample holds 66,000 or so distinct CDR3 sequences, and 10% to 13% of those were seen once. About 1.7% of the sample goes to the ten largest clones. Sequenced material: whole blood. These TCRs come from an adult who was a healthcare worker with PCR-confirmed SARS-CoV-2 infection or an uninfected control (not recorded which).

This clonotype was detected once. The chain links TRBV27 to TRBJ2-2; D unclear. The V end was cut by 6 bases, the J end by 11 bases, with 16 bases between. Per germline, CDR1 MNHEY and CDR2 SMNVEV (reference sequence). The CDR3 has 13 residues. CDR3 protein: CASSSVLGGELFF. The DNA of the CDR3 is TGTGCCAGCAGCTCAGTTTTGGGCGGAGAGCTGTTTTTT.

This clonotype has just a few counts. CDR3 coding DNA: TGTGCCAGCAGCCGAAGCATGGGGCAGCTAACTGAAGCTTTCTTT. Its translation: CASSRSMGQLTEAFF. The chain links TRBV11-2 to TRBJ1-1, with a possible D match to TRBD1 (5 bases). The CDR3 runs to 15 residues. Germline V gives CDR1 SGHAT, CDR2 FQNNGV. Trimming cost V 5 bases and J 5 bases, with 18 bases left between them. The full variable domain, with the rest looked up from reference TRBV11-2 and TRBJ1-1, is EAGVAQSPRYKIIEKRQSVAFWCNPISGHATLYWYQQILGQGPKLLIQFQNNGVVDDSQLPKDRFSAERLKGVDSTLKIQPAKLEDSAVYLCASSRSMGQLTEAFFGQGTRLTVV.

This clonotype has a count of ten or more. The CDR3 DNA reads TGTGCCAGCAGCGCAGGCGGGACCGCCTTAACCACCGGGGAGCTGTTTTTT. Its protein product is CASSAGGTALTTGELFF. This chain uses TRBV9 with TRBJ2-2; possibly TRBD2 for D (6 bases). CDR3 length: 17 amino acids. V was pared by 3 bases and J by 4 bases, with 19 bases between. Germline V lookup: CDR1 SGDLS, CDR2 YYNGEE.